A single sample is the source of the 11 T cell receptor beta chains below, sequenced in a study of cytomegalovirus exposure and HLA in healthy donors. With 60 Vbeta and 13 Jbeta primers, the PCR was carried out. TCRdb keeps only in-frame clones here, not all; method: immunoSEQ multiplex PCR. The table records roughly 170,000 clones, 80% of them present only once. The sequenced sample consisted of PBMCs. The receptors were sampled from a man younger than 45 in good health and CMV-seronegative.

The count of this clone is one. The rearrangement links TRBV11-3 to TRBJ1-3; D is perhaps TRBD1 (5 bases). Looked up from germline, CDR1 is SGHNT and CDR2 is YENEEA. The CDR3 totals 15 residues. V was clipped by 5 bases and J by 0 bases, with 11 bases between them. The DNA for the CDR3 is TGTGCCAGCAGCCGGTCAGGGTTCTCTGGAAACACCATATATTTT. Amino acid sequence: CASSRSGFSGNTIYF.

The chain employs TRBV12-5 and TRBJ2-3; D not certain. Germline V gene sequence: CDR1 LGHNT, CDR2 FRNRAP. V was clipped by 2 bases and J by 1 base, with 4 bases between them. The CDR3 has 13 residues. This CDR3 is CASGLSGTDTQYF. CDR3 bases: TGTGCTAGTGGTTTGTCGGGCACAGATACGCAGTATTTT.

Only a few counts were recorded for this clone. The rearrangement uses TRBV7-2 and TRBJ1-2, with TRBD1 identical over 7 bases. V shed 2 bases and J 8 bases; nucleotides not matched to a gene: 11. CDR1 is SGHTA, CDR2 FQGNSA, per germline. The CDR3 spans 15 residues. The CDR3 nucleotides are TGTGCCAGCAGCTTAACAGGGGCGACTTTGGGGGGCTACACCTTC. It translates to CASSLTGATLGGYTF.

This clone has only one observation. This chain links TRBV7-2 with TRBJ2-7, with TRBD2 matching over 9 bases. J lost 6 bases, V lost 3 bases, and 9 bases had no gene match. The CDR3 loop spans 15 amino acids. Germline values: CDR1 SGHTA, CDR2 FQGNSA. The CDR3 here is CASSFSLAGMSEQYF. CDR3 nucleotide sequence: TGTGCCAGCAGCTTTTCTCTAGCGGGAATGAGCGAGCAGTACTTC.

This chain joins TRBV30 and TRBJ1-1, with D uncertain. Deletions cut 4 bases from V and 7 bases from J, with 13 bases between. This CDR3 spans 12 amino acids. Germline lookup yields CDR1 GTSNPN and CDR2 SVGIG (reference sequence). CDR3 DNA sequence: TGTGCCTGGACCCCCTCCGGGATTGAAGCTTTCTTT. Protein product: CAWTPSGIEAFF. The whole variable domain, remainder taken from reference TRBV30 and TRBJ1-1, is SQTIHQWPATLVQPVGSPLSLECTVEGTSNPNLYWYRQAAGRGLQLLFYSVGIGQISSEVPQNLSASRPQDRQFILSSKKLLLSDSGFYLCAWTPSGIEAFFGQGTRLTVV.

The rearrangement links TRBV20-1 to TRBJ2-7, with D hard to call. Germline V gene lookup returns CDR1 DFQATT and CDR2 SNEGSKA (reference sequence). The CDR3 consists of 11 residues. As DNA, the CDR3 is TGCAGCGCCCCCAGGTTCTACGAGCAGTACTTC. Amino acids: CSAPRFYEQYF.

The chain employs TRBV10-2 and TRBJ2-2, with 12 bases identical to TRBD1. Trimming took 7 bases from V and 0 from J; bases not matched to a gene: 6. This CDR3 has 17 amino acids. The germline gives CDR1 WSHSY, CDR2 SAAADI. Written as DNA, the CDR3 is TGCGCCAGCAAAGGGACAGGGGGCTCCGCGAACACCGGGGAGCTGTTTTTT. Protein product: CASKGTGGSANTGELFF.

The rearrangement links TRBV2 to TRBJ1-5, with D maybe TRBD1 (5 bases). The V end was cut by 0 bases, the J end by 2 bases, with 8 bases between. Germline V CDR1 and CDR2: SNHLY, FYNNEI. CDR3 length equals 15 residues. CDR3 region: CASSEALGGNQPQHF. The CDR3 DNA is TGTGCCAGCAGTGAAGCGCTAGGGGGCAATCAGCCCCAGCATTTT.

This chain uses TRBV7-2 with TRBJ1-5; D is unresolved. With 3 bases removed from V and 3 bases from J, the gap between germline ends came to 6 bases. Germline loops: CDR1 SGHTA, CDR2 FQGNSA. This CDR3 comprises 13 residues. The chain's CDR3 is CASSFSDNQPQHF. Here the CDR3 DNA reads TGTGCCAGCAGCTTCAGTGACAATCAGCCCCAGCATTTT.

V usage is TRBV10-1 and J usage is TRBJ2-1; TRBD2 matches at 7 bases. After removal of 5 bases from V and 9 bases from J, the junction contained 16 bases not matched to a gene. CDR1 is WNHNN and CDR2 is SYGVQD in the germline V gene (reference sequence). The length of the CDR3 is 16 residues. Here the CDR3 DNA reads TGCGCCAGCAGTTCCTCCGGGACTATCAGTTCGAGTGAGCAGTTCTTC. It yields the protein CASSSSGTISSSEQFF.

V is TRBV7-9 and J is TRBJ2-1, with 10 bases lining up with TRBD2. Unmatched junction bases numbered 8, after V lost 1 base and J lost 11 bases. Germline V lookup: CDR1 SEHNR, CDR2 FQNEAQ (reference sequence). CDR3 length equals 15 residues. This CDR3 reads CASSLVASGGYKQFF. The DNA for the CDR3 is TGTGCCAGCAGCTTAGTCGCTAGCGGGGGTTACAAGCAGTTCTTC. The full variable domain, its missing parts supplied by reference TRBV7-9 and TRBJ2-1, is DTGVSQNPRHKITKRGQNVTFRCDPISEHNRLYWYRQTLGQGPEFLTYFQNEAQLEKSRLLSDRFSAERPKGSFSTLEIQRTEQGDSAMYLCASSLVASGGYKQFFGPGTRLTVL.